The sequence of this T cell receptor (beta chain) was determined in a study of blood T cell repertoires in COVID-19. The protocol was immunoSEQ multiplex PCR, while the TCRdb copy is restricted to in-frame clones and leaves out a portion. The sample shows 400,000 or so clones, around 89% of them seen only once. Germline CDR1 reads MNHEY; CDR2 reads SVGAGI. The CDR3 sequence is 14 residues long. V was pared by 0 bases and J by 5 bases, with 8 bases between. In this sample, this clone turned up a few times. Either two negative PCRs, clearance, or symptom resolution qualified Cohort 3 donors as recovered.

This TCR derives from a man aged 25 to 40 who had recovered from COVID-19. The V gene is TRBV6-5, the J gene TRBJ2-1; D remains unclear. The sequencing input was PBMCs or T cells enriched from blood (not recorded which). CDR3 in amino acids: CASSYSYFDNEQFF. For the CDR3, the DNA is TGTGCCAGCAGTTACTCCTACTTTGACAATGAGCAGTTCTTC.